The text below deals with one TCR beta chain. Its target is not known. The CD4+ fraction was divided into a CD45RA+ naive subset and a CD45RA-negative memory subset. This specimen comes from a study of shared clonotypes between healthy human individuals. Notes on the study in general: Generally, estimated richness proved larger in naive subsets than it did in memory subsets.

Clones were read by immunoSEQ multiplex PCR, and TCRdb kept only the in-frame ones, dropping some. Of about 2.3 million clones detected, 80% to 95% appear once; the ten largest clones hold around 0.38%. The CDR3 sequence is 15 residues long. Trimming stripped 7 bases from V and 0 bases from J, with 13 bases between. Germline lookup yields CDR1 LNHDA and CDR2 SQIVND (reference sequence). The rearrangement joins TRBV19 to TRBJ1-3; no clear D. The sequence was collected from a man aged 18 to 29 in good health. Some clones in this sample may be carry-over from other donors' samples. Sequencing was done on a sample of naive CD4+ T cells from PBMCs. The sample's subset: CD45RA+ positively selected. The DNA for the CDR3 is TGTGCCAGTAACCATTTACCGCTCTCTGGAAACACCATATATTTT. It is translated as CASNHLPLSGNTIYF.